One T cell receptor beta chain is described in this entry. This specimen comes from a study of CD8 T cells in Susac syndrome. Study-level information: Blood was drawn from patients with Susac syndrome. At that point, they were therapy-naive, on corticosteroids, or on intravenous immunoglobulin alone.

Sequencing of TCR beta covered CD8+ and CD4+ T cells obtained from blood. Through negative isolation, CD4+ and CD8+ T cells were obtained, while TEMRA cells were enriched using FACS. Germline loops: CDR1 SGHNT, CDR2 YYREEE (reference sequence). The length of the CDR3 is 13 residues. With V trimmed by 10 bases and J by 6 bases, 3 bases remained unmatched. With random hexamers, reverse transcription was performed on 0.5 to 1 ug of RNA. The amplification used immunoSEQ multiplex PCR on TCR beta CDR3; it spanned 54 Vbeta and 13 Jbeta. TCRdb reanalysed the immunoSEQ multiplex PCR reads using MiXCR and keeps one entry per CDR3 protein. The sample lists some 180,000 distinct CDR3 sequences, roughly 91% occurring once.

The receptor's source is a human donor with Susac syndrome. Sequencing was carried out using CD4+ T cells from PBMCs. The rearrangement links TRBV5-4 to TRBJ2-1, with TRBD2 identical over 14 bases. Written as DNA, the CDR3 is TGTGCCGGGGGACTAGCGGGAGTCAATGAGCAGTTCTTC. Protein sequence: CAGGLAGVNEQFF.